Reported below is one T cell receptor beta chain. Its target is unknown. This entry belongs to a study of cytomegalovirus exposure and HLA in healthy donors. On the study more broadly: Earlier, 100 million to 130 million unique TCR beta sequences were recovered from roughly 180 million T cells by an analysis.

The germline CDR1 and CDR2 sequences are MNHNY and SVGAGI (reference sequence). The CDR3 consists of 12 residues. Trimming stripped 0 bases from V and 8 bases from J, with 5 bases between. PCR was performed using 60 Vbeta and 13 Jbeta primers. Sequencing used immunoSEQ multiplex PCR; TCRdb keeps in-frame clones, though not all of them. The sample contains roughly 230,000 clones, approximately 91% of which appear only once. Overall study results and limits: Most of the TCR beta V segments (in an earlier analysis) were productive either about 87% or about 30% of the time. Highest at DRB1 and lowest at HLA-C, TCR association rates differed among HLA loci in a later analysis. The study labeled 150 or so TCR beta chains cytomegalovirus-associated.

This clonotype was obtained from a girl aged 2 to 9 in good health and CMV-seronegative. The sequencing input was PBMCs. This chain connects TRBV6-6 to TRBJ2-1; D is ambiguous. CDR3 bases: TGTGCCAGCAGTTACTCGAGAGATGAGCAGTTCTTC. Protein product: CASSYSRDEQFF.